The next 17 T cell receptor beta chains were all read from a single sample in a study of T cell repertoires in ileal Crohn's disease. Assay: immunoSEQ multiplex PCR; the TCRdb copy retains only in-frame clones and omits some. The sample has around 7,900 clones, 60% to 85% seen once; the top ten hold 8% to 9.5%. What was sequenced was ileal tissue. The receptors stem from an adult with Crohn's disease.

This clone is large (0.1 to 1%) by share. The chain joins TRBV5-6 to TRBJ1-2; perhaps TRBD1 as D (6 bases). Germline CDR1 is SGHDT and CDR2 is YYEEEE. V lost 2 bases and J lost 2, with 16 bases in between. CDR3 length: 16 amino acids. As DNA, the CDR3 is TGTGCCAGCAGCTTCGGAGGAGAACAGGGAAACTATGGCTACACCTTC. It encodes CASSFGGEQGNYGYTF.

This chain joins TRBV10-3 and TRBJ1-1; D uncertain. Trimming removed 10 bases from V and 5 bases from J, with 14 bases in between. Germline V gene data show CDR1 as ENHRY and CDR2 as SYGVKD. This CDR3 region has 12 residues. In DNA form, the CDR3 reads TGTGCCACTGCCGGGGTTGGGACTGAAGCTTTCTTT. As protein: CATAGVGTEAFF.

This clone was seen more than once but under ten times. The V and J genes are TRBV7-3 and TRBJ2-1; possible D gene TRBD2, 6 bases. Trimming stripped 4 bases from V and 8 bases from J, with 15 bases between. The germline CDR1 and CDR2 sequences are SGHTA and FQGTGA. CDR3 size: 14 residues. CDR3 bases: TGTGCCAGCAGCTCCTCTGGGGGGTTAGATGAGCAGTTCTTC. It specifies CASSSSGGLDEQFF.

The V call is TRBV6-5, the J call TRBJ2-5, with a weak D call TRBD2 (7 bases). Trimming pared 8 bases from V and 4 bases from J, leaving 14 bases between. Germline V CDR1 and CDR2: MNHEY, SVGAGI. CDR3 length equals 13 residues. CDR3 protein: CASARGGVETQYF. The CDR3 nucleotides read TGTGCCAGCGCCCGAGGGGGGGTAGAGACCCAGTACTTC.

This chain joins TRBV14 and TRBJ2-7; D is possibly TRBD1 (7 bases). Trimming pared 4 bases from V and 3 bases from J, leaving 16 bases between. Germline lookup yields CDR1 SGHDN and CDR2 FVKESK. The CDR3 has 15 residues. CDR3 DNA sequence: TGTGCCAGCAGCCTTAGCAGGGGGGCCTACTACGAGCAGTACTTC. It translates to CASSLSRGAYYEQYF.

This chain connects TRBV5-1 to TRBJ1-5, with D possibly TRBD1 on 6 matching bases. V was cut by 3 bases and J by 3 bases, with 13 bases left in between. The CDR3 contains 15 residues. Germline CDR1 reads SGHRS; CDR2 reads YFSETQ. The CDR3 loop is CASSSDGQNNQPQHF. Written as DNA, the CDR3 is TGCGCCAGCAGCTCAGATGGACAGAACAATCAGCCCCAGCATTTT.

The J gene is TRBJ2-3, the V gene TRBV5-1; 14 nucleotides line up with TRBD2. The trim removed 4 bases at V and 6 bases at J, leaving 10 bases unmatched. The germline V gene has CDR1 SGHRS and CDR2 YFSETQ. The length of the CDR3 is 17 residues. CDR3 bases: TGCGCCAGCAGCCCATGGACTAGCGGGGGGCCCCAGGATACGCAGTATTTT. The encoded protein is CASSPWTSGGPQDTQYF.

The DNA for the CDR3 is TGTGCCTGGAGTACAGGGCTTTTGGGTGGCTACACCTTC. It specifies CAWSTGLLGGYTF. The chain links TRBV30 to TRBJ1-2; tentatively, D is TRBD1 (6 bases). Looked up from germline, CDR1 is GTSNPN and CDR2 is SVGIG (reference sequence). Trimming cost V 2 bases and J 7 bases, with 14 bases left between them. The CDR3 contains 13 residues.

This clone has just a few counts. The V call is TRBV30, the J call TRBJ2-2, with D uncertain. Per germline, CDR1 GTSNPN and CDR2 SVGIG (reference sequence). The V gene lost 2 bases and the J gene lost 1 base, with 5 bases spanning the gap. The CDR3 length is 13 residues. CDR3 coding DNA: TGTGCCTGGAGTCGGTTGAACACCGGGGAGCTGTTTTTT. Its protein is CAWSRLNTGELFF.

This clone was seen once. This chain uses TRBV5-1 with TRBJ2-7; D might be TRBD1 (5 bases). Trimming stripped 2 bases from V and 6 bases from J, with 9 bases between. The CDR3 totals 12 residues. In germline, CDR1 is SGHRS, CDR2 YFSETQ. CDR3 protein: CASSFSRGEQYF. The DNA for the CDR3 is TGCGCCAGCAGCTTCTCAAGGGGCGAGCAGTACTTC.

Only a few counts were recorded for this clone. The chain combines TRBV5-6 with TRBJ1-3; D is possibly TRBD1 (5 bases). Trimming took 5 bases from V and 0 from J, leaving 21 bases between them. Germline CDR1 and CDR2: SGHDT and YYEEEE. The CDR3 contains 18 residues. CDR3 DNA: TGTGCCAGCAGTGTATTGAAAACAGGCGTATTCTCTGGAAACACCATATATTTT. Encoded protein: CASSVLKTGVFSGNTIYF.

The rearrangement joins TRBV6-5 to TRBJ1-2, with D tentatively TRBD1 (6 bases). Germline assignment: CDR1 MNHEY and CDR2 SVGAGI. The V and J ends lost 5 bases and 8 bases respectively, with 12 bases between them. The CDR3 is made up of 12 amino acids. For the CDR3, the DNA is TGTGCCAGCAGTCCGGGACAAGGAGGCTACACCTTC. This gives the protein CASSPGQGGYTF.

Only one count was recorded for this clone. The chain is built from TRBV30 and TRBJ1-1; D may be TRBD1 (6 bases). V gave up 0 bases and J gave up 4 bases, with 9 bases separating them. The CDR3 sequence is 13 residues long. The germline CDR1 and CDR2 sequences are GTSNPN and SVGIG (reference sequence). The CDR3 sequence is CAWSVTGSTEAFF. DNA for the CDR3: TGTGCCTGGAGTGTCACAGGGAGCACTGAAGCTTTCTTT.

This chain connects TRBV7-3 to TRBJ1-2; D is possibly TRBD1 (5 bases). Germline assignment: CDR1 SGHTA and CDR2 FQGTGA. The CDR3 runs 13 residues. V was shortened by 5 bases and J by 6 bases, with 13 bases between the two germline ends. CDR3 protein: CASSPGAAHGYTF. As DNA, the CDR3 is TGTGCCAGCAGCCCTGGGGCAGCCCATGGCTACACCTTC.

The chain employs TRBV7-6 and TRBJ2-5; TRBD1 is a possible D gene (6 bases). Germline V CDR1 and CDR2: SGHVS, FNYEAQ. Trimming cost V 2 bases and J 4 bases, with 11 bases left between them. The length of the CDR3 is 14 residues. CDR3: CASSLQGRLETQYF. DNA for the CDR3: TGTGCCAGCAGCTTACAGGGGCGATTAGAGACCCAGTACTTC.

The chain uses TRBV5-1 and TRBJ2-1, with 9 bases aligning to TRBD2. Germline CDR1 is SGHRS and CDR2 is YFSETQ. This CDR3 is 15 amino acids long. J was trimmed by 5 bases and V by 7 bases; bases with no gene match: 10. This chain's CDR3 is CASAFRGGGDNEQFF. CDR3 coding DNA: TGCGCCAGCGCCTTTCGGGGCGGGGGGGACAATGAGCAGTTCTTC.

The chain recombines TRBV6-5 with TRBJ2-7; TRBD1 matches 8 bases. Trimming cost V 5 bases and J 2 bases; bases outside gene matches: 5. CDR3 size: 14 residues. Germline CDR1 reads MNHEY; CDR2 reads SVGAGI. CDR3 residues: CASSAWDRTYEQYF. CDR3 sequence (DNA): TGTGCCAGCAGTGCCTGGGACAGGACCTACGAGCAGTACTTC.